A selection of T cell receptor beta chains follows, all from one sample in a study of response to subunit inactivated influenza vaccine. MiXCR, run by TCRdb on the RT-PCR reads, gives a single entry per CDR3 protein. This sample carries 650,000 to 700,000 distinct CDR3 sequences, 15% to 17% of them seen once, and the ten largest clones take roughly 10%. The sample consisted of PBMCs from blood, taken 11 to 12 days after vaccination. These receptor sequences come from a man aged 45-60 years who received an inactivated influenza vaccine. Each CDR3 is given with its conserved first and last residue. A D gene is named only where the DNA matches it firmly. Clone size is not always given. Where it is, it says once, few, many or a class for expanded clones.

d_call: .
clone_size: .
v_call: TRBV7-9
j_call: TRBJ2-1
cdr3_aa: CASSLTKDSHNEQFF
cdr3_nt: TGTGCCAGCAGCTTAACTAAGGACAGCCACAATGAGCAGTTCTTC

d_call: TRBD1
clone_size: .
v_call: TRBV3-1
j_call: TRBJ1-1
cdr3_aa: CASSLAGGSTTEAFF
cdr3_nt: TGTGCCAGCAGCCTCGCAGGGGGCTCGACCACTGAAGCTTTCTTT

d_call: .
clone_size: .
v_call: TRBV12-3/TRBV12-4
j_call: TRBJ2-3
cdr3_aa: CASSFYGGRTDTQYF
cdr3_nt: TGTGCCAGCAGTTTTTACGGGGGCCGCACAGATACGCAGTATTTT

d_call: .
clone_size: many
v_call: TRBV12-3/TRBV12-4
j_call: TRBJ2-3
cdr3_aa: CASSRDSTDTQYF
cdr3_nt: TGTGCCAGCAGCCGGGACAGCACAGATACGCAGTATTTT

d_call: .
clone_size: many
v_call: TRBV20-1
j_call: TRBJ1-1
cdr3_aa: CSARERGSTEAFF
cdr3_nt: TGCAGTGCTAGAGAGAGGGGGAGTACTGAAGCTTTCTTT

d_call: .
clone_size: .
v_call: TRBV7-2
j_call: TRBJ2-1
cdr3_aa: CASSDRGAAYNEQFF
cdr3_nt: TGTGCCAGCAGCGATCGGGGGGCCGCCTACAATGAGCAGTTCTTC

d_call: .
clone_size: few
v_call: TRBV28
j_call: TRBJ2-1
cdr3_aa: CASSYREQFF
cdr3_nt: TGTGCCAGCAGTTACAGGGAGCAGTTCTTC

d_call: .
clone_size: .
v_call: TRBV6-6
j_call: TRBJ1-2
cdr3_aa: CASSPGTVGYTF
cdr3_nt: TGTGCCAGCAGTCCGGGGACTGTGGGCTACACCTTC

d_call: .
clone_size: many
v_call: TRBV5-1
j_call: TRBJ2-1
cdr3_aa: CASSLTVGDEQFF
cdr3_nt: TGCGCCAGCAGCTTAACCGTTGGGGATGAGCAGTTCTTC

d_call: TRBD1
clone_size: .
v_call: TRBV6-1
j_call: TRBJ2-2
cdr3_aa: CASRITGDGGELFF
cdr3_nt: TGTGCCAGCAGGATAACAGGGGATGGTGGGGAGCTGTTTTTT

d_call: .
clone_size: .
v_call: TRBV7-2
j_call: TRBJ1-2
cdr3_aa: CASSLEAGGGYTF
cdr3_nt: TGTGCCAGCAGCTTAGAGGCAGGCGGGGGCTACACCTTC

d_call: .
clone_size: few
v_call: TRBV7-9
j_call: TRBJ1-1
cdr3_aa: CASSLGTGFTEAFF
cdr3_nt: TGTGCCAGCAGCTTAGGCACAGGTTTCACTGAAGCTTTCTTT

d_call: .
clone_size: .
v_call: TRBV5-1
j_call: TRBJ2-3
cdr3_aa: CARPRVEHTDTQYF
cdr3_nt: TGCGCCAGGCCCAGGGTGGAGCACACAGATACGCAGTATTTT

d_call: .
clone_size: .
v_call: TRBV27
j_call: TRBJ1-1
cdr3_aa: CASRHPGTEAFF
cdr3_nt: TGTGCCAGCAGACACCCGGGCACTGAAGCTTTCTTT

d_call: TRBD1
clone_size: .
v_call: TRBV19
j_call: TRBJ1-6
cdr3_aa: CASSTWDRYNSPLHF
cdr3_nt: TGTGCCAGTAGTACCTGGGACAGGTATAATTCACCCCTCCACTTT

d_call: .
clone_size: many
v_call: TRBV28
j_call: TRBJ2-5
cdr3_aa: CASSSGGQTQYF
cdr3_nt: TGTGCCAGCAGTTCAGGGGGGCAGACCCAGTACTTC

d_call: .
clone_size: .
v_call: TRBV27
j_call: TRBJ1-2
cdr3_aa: CASSLLGSGPLLGYTF
cdr3_nt: TGTGCCAGCAGTTTATTGGGTTCGGGGCCCCTACTGGGCTACACCTTC

d_call: .
clone_size: few
v_call: TRBV5-3
j_call: TRBJ2-7
cdr3_aa: CARSLGTANEQYF
cdr3_nt: TGTGCCAGAAGCCTTGGGACGGCTAACGAGCAGTACTTC

d_call: TRBD1
clone_size: few
v_call: TRBV11-1
j_call: TRBJ2-5
cdr3_aa: CASSLTSILARGHRGETQYF
cdr3_nt: TGTGCCAGCAGCTTAACTTCCATTCTCGCCAGGGGGCACCGGGGAGAGACCCAGTACTTC

d_call: .
clone_size: few
v_call: TRBV10-3
j_call: TRBJ2-5
cdr3_aa: CAISGRTGTVQETQYF
cdr3_nt: TGTGCCATCAGTGGACGAACCGGGACGGTACAAGAGACCCAGTACTTC

d_call: .
clone_size: .
v_call: TRBV12-3/TRBV12-4
j_call: TRBJ2-7
cdr3_aa: CTSSLLGSGPYEQYF
cdr3_nt: TGTACCAGCAGTTTGCTCGGTAGTGGGCCCTACGAGCAGTACTTC

d_call: .
clone_size: .
v_call: TRBV21-1
j_call: TRBJ2-1
cdr3_aa: CASSTDLVGNEQFF
cdr3_nt: TGTGCCAGCAGCACTGACCTGGTTGGGAATGAGCAGTTCTTC

d_call: .
clone_size: few
v_call: TRBV5-1
j_call: TRBJ2-3
cdr3_aa: CASSPEAYREREYF
cdr3_nt: TGCGCCAGCAGCCCAGAAGCGTACCGGGAACGGGAGTATTTT

d_call: .
clone_size: few
v_call: TRBV29-1
j_call: TRBJ2-5
cdr3_aa: CSVGGRASETQYF
cdr3_nt: TGCAGCGTTGGCGGCAGGGCGTCGGAGACCCAGTACTTC

d_call: .
clone_size: .
v_call: TRBV20-1
j_call: TRBJ1-2
cdr3_aa: CSARERGGDSSYGYTF
cdr3_nt: TGCAGTGCTAGAGAAAGAGGGGGGGACTCGTCCTATGGCTACACCTTC

d_call: .
clone_size: .
v_call: TRBV15
j_call: TRBJ2-3
cdr3_aa: CATSSPGRGDTQYF
cdr3_nt: TGTGCCACCAGCTCTCCGGGTCGTGGAGATACGCAGTATTTT

d_call: .
clone_size: few
v_call: TRBV11-2
j_call: TRBJ2-7
cdr3_aa: CASSKLAGWYEQYF
cdr3_nt: TGTGCCAGCTCCAAACTGGCGGGGTGGTACGAGCAGTACTTC

d_call: .
clone_size: .
v_call: TRBV20-1
j_call: TRBJ2-3
cdr3_aa: CSARDSDSYPSTQYF
cdr3_nt: TGCAGTGCTAGAGATTCGGACTCCTATCCGAGTACGCAGTATTTT

d_call: .
clone_size: many
v_call: TRBV12-3/TRBV12-4
j_call: TRBJ2-2
cdr3_aa: CASSLRGNTGELFF
cdr3_nt: TGCGCCAGCAGCTTACGGGGGAACACCGGGGAGCTGTTTTTT

d_call: TRBD1
clone_size: many
v_call: TRBV5-8
j_call: TRBJ1-5
cdr3_aa: CASSFTGARNQPQHF
cdr3_nt: TGTGCCAGCAGCTTCACAGGGGCGAGGAATCAGCCCCAGCATTTT

d_call: TRBD1
clone_size: .
v_call: TRBV20-1
j_call: TRBJ2-3
cdr3_aa: CSARIHGTGEGNTQYF
cdr3_nt: TGCAGTGCTAGAATCCACGGGACAGGGGAGGGAAATACGCAGTATTTT

d_call: TRBD2
clone_size: many
v_call: TRBV5-1
j_call: TRBJ2-3
cdr3_aa: CASSLSGRDTDTQYF
cdr3_nt: TGCGCCAGCAGCTTGAGCGGGAGGGACACAGATACGCAGTATTTT

d_call: .
clone_size: few
v_call: TRBV7-2
j_call: TRBJ1-4
cdr3_aa: CASSLRWGLGTNEKLFF
cdr3_nt: TGTGCCAGCAGCTTAAGATGGGGGCTAGGGACTAATGAAAAACTGTTTTTT

d_call: .
clone_size: many
v_call: TRBV11-2
j_call: TRBJ2-2
cdr3_aa: CASRGVKKSRGTGELFF
cdr3_nt: TGTGCCAGCAGAGGGGTAAAAAAATCCCGGGGGACCGGGGAGCTGTTTTTT

d_call: TRBD2
clone_size: .
v_call: TRBV28
j_call: TRBJ2-4
cdr3_aa: CASRPRGRTSGGSLAKNIQYF
cdr3_nt: TGTGCCAGCAGGCCTCGCGGGCGGACTAGCGGGGGGTCACTAGCCAAAAACATTCAGTACTTC

d_call: .
clone_size: .
v_call: TRBV5-1
j_call: TRBJ2-3
cdr3_aa: CAGREDGTDTQYF
cdr3_nt: TGCGCCGGCCGGGAAGATGGCACAGATACGCAGTATTTT

d_call: .
clone_size: .
v_call: TRBV20-1
j_call: TRBJ2-3
cdr3_aa: CSAKLDGADTQYF
cdr3_nt: TGCAGTGCTAAGCTGGACGGGGCAGATACGCAGTATTTT

d_call: TRBD1
clone_size: .
v_call: TRBV20-1
j_call: TRBJ2-1
cdr3_aa: CSARRDSSYNEQFF
cdr3_nt: TGCAGTGCTAGAAGGGACAGCTCCTACAATGAGCAGTTCTTC

d_call: .
clone_size: once
v_call: TRBV29-1
j_call: TRBJ2-3
cdr3_aa: CSGSSGTDTQYF
cdr3_nt: TGCAGCGGTTCCAGCGGCACAGATACGCAGTATTTT

d_call: .
clone_size: .
v_call: TRBV4-1
j_call: TRBJ2-3
cdr3_aa: CASSQEASTDTQYF
cdr3_nt: TGCGCCAGCAGCCAAGAGGCCAGCACAGATACGCAGTATTTT

d_call: TRBD1
clone_size: few
v_call: TRBV12-3/TRBV12-4
j_call: TRBJ2-7
cdr3_aa: CASTPGGLYEQYF
cdr3_nt: TGTGCCAGCACGCCAGGGGGTCTGTACGAGCAGTACTTC

d_call: .
clone_size: .
v_call: TRBV7-7
j_call: TRBJ2-7
cdr3_aa: CASSLGLGNSYEQYF
cdr3_nt: TGTGCTAGCAGCCTAGGTCTGGGGAACTCCTACGAGCAGTACTTC

d_call: TRBD2
clone_size: .
v_call: TRBV20-1
j_call: TRBJ2-3
cdr3_aa: CSARDTASGSFTTDTQYF
cdr3_nt: TGCAGTGCTAGAGATACGGCTAGCGGGAGTTTTACTACAGATACGCAGTATTTT

d_call: .
clone_size: few
v_call: TRBV6-5
j_call: TRBJ2-7
cdr3_aa: CASSYTRDGPYEQYF
cdr3_nt: TGTGCCAGCAGTTACACCAGGGACGGGCCCTACGAGCAGTACTTC

d_call: .
clone_size: .
v_call: TRBV7-8
j_call: TRBJ2-3
cdr3_aa: CASSLASGTQYF
cdr3_nt: TGTGCCAGCAGCTTAGCCTCGGGTACGCAGTATTTT

d_call: .
clone_size: few
v_call: TRBV3-1
j_call: TRBJ1-1
cdr3_aa: CASSRMTGNTEAFF
cdr3_nt: TGTGCCAGCAGCCGGATGACAGGGAACACTGAAGCTTTCTTT

d_call: TRBD1
clone_size: .
v_call: TRBV7-9
j_call: TRBJ1-4
cdr3_aa: CASSYTGAPTNEKLFF
cdr3_nt: TGTGCCAGCAGCTATACAGGGGCTCCAACTAATGAAAAACTGTTTTTT

d_call: .
clone_size: .
v_call: TRBV10-3
j_call: TRBJ2-6
cdr3_aa: CANANRNSGANVLTF
cdr3_nt: TGTGCCAACGCCAACAGGAACTCTGGGGCCAACGTCCTGACTTTC

d_call: .
clone_size: .
v_call: TRBV5-1
j_call: TRBJ2-1
cdr3_aa: CASSFWSGDNEQFF
cdr3_nt: TGCGCCAGCAGCTTTTGGTCCGGTGACAATGAGCAGTTCTTC

d_call: TRBD1
clone_size: many
v_call: TRBV7-9
j_call: TRBJ2-7
cdr3_aa: CASSLSSGQGNHEQYF
cdr3_nt: TGTGCCAGCAGCCTCTCGTCGGGACAGGGTAACCACGAGCAGTACTTC

d_call: .
clone_size: few
v_call: TRBV20-1
j_call: TRBJ2-6
cdr3_aa: CSATTGLSGANVLTF
cdr3_nt: TGCAGTGCGACTACAGGGCTTTCTGGGGCCAACGTCCTGACTTTC

d_call: .
clone_size: .
v_call: TRBV29-1
j_call: TRBJ2-7
cdr3_aa: CSVEGFSDGYEQYF
cdr3_nt: TGCAGCGTTGAAGGTTTCAGCGATGGGTACGAGCAGTACTTC

d_call: .
clone_size: few
v_call: TRBV5-1
j_call: TRBJ1-2
cdr3_aa: CASSLVVRQGYGYTF
cdr3_nt: TGCGCCAGCAGCTTGGTGGTACGGCAGGGTTATGGCTACACCTTC

d_call: .
clone_size: .
v_call: TRBV20-1
j_call: TRBJ2-7
cdr3_aa: CSAKARGRQYEQYF
cdr3_nt: TGCAGTGCTAAGGCCCGGGGGAGGCAATACGAGCAGTACTTC

d_call: TRBD1
clone_size: many
v_call: TRBV6-2/TRBV6-3
j_call: TRBJ1-5
cdr3_aa: CASTTRRGQGRDQPQHF
cdr3_nt: TGTGCCAGCACTACAAGGAGGGGACAGGGGAGAGATCAGCCCCAGCATTTT

d_call: .
clone_size: many
v_call: TRBV7-9
j_call: TRBJ2-3
cdr3_aa: CASSLSRVSDTQYF
cdr3_nt: TGTGCCAGCAGCTTATCAAGAGTTTCGGATACGCAGTATTTT

d_call: .
clone_size: .
v_call: TRBV3-1
j_call: TRBJ2-6
cdr3_aa: CASSQTVSGANVLTF
cdr3_nt: TGTGCCAGCAGCCAAACAGTCTCTGGGGCCAACGTCCTGACTTTC

d_call: TRBD1
clone_size: few
v_call: TRBV7-9
j_call: TRBJ2-5
cdr3_aa: CASSARDRGLETQYF
cdr3_nt: TGTGCCAGCAGCGCCCGGGACAGGGGGTTGGAGACCCAGTACTTC

d_call: .
clone_size: .
v_call: TRBV2
j_call: TRBJ2-7
cdr3_aa: CASNANSGGTEQYF
cdr3_nt: TGTGCCAGCAACGCAAACTCCGGAGGGACCGAGCAGTACTTC

d_call: TRBD1
clone_size: few
v_call: TRBV6-7
j_call: TRBJ2-1
cdr3_aa: CAPWGTGSYNEQFF
cdr3_nt: TGTGCCCCCTGGGGGACAGGGTCCTACAATGAGCAGTTCTTC